Presented here are 16 T cell receptor beta chains from one specimen sequenced in a study of cytomegalovirus exposure and HLA in healthy donors. A multiplex PCR was run with 60 Vbeta primers and 13 Jbeta primers. Libraries were prepared by immunoSEQ multiplex PCR; TCRdb keeps only in-frame clonotypes and omits some of them. The table has some 170,000 clones, 80% to 85% seen once; the top ten hold approximately 2%. The sequencing input was PBMCs. The origin of the receptors is a woman in her 30s in good health and CMV-seronegative.

Note on this clone: One junction end disagrees with the germline gene, perhaps due to a read error. The DNA of the CDR3 is TGTGCCAGCAGCTTACAGTCTGGGGCCAACGGCCTGACTTTC. Amino acid sequence: CASSLQSGANGLTF. The chain couples TRBV11-2 to TRBJ2-6; D is perhaps TRBD1 (5 bases). The length of the CDR3 is 14 residues. From germline, CDR1 is SGHAT and CDR2 FQNNGV.

The genes are TRBV19 and TRBJ2-7, with 10 positions matching TRBD2. Germline CDR1 and CDR2: LNHDA and SQIVND (reference sequence). The CDR3 length is 16 residues. After removal of 5 bases from V and 0 bases from J, the junction contained 7 bases not matched to a gene. In DNA, the CDR3 is TGTGCCAGTAGTCCCCGGACTAGCGGAGACTCCTACGAGCAGTACTTC. Encoded protein: CASSPRTSGDSYEQYF. The full variable domain, with the rest looked up from reference TRBV19 and TRBJ2-7, is DGGITQSPKYLFRKEGQNVTLSCEQNLNHDAMYWYRQDPGQGLRLIYYSQIVNDFQKGDIAEGYSVSREKKESFPLTVTSAQKNPTAFYLCASSPRTSGDSYEQYFGPGTRLTVT.

Turning to this clone: The same CDR3 can be traced to other DNA sequences in this sample. The chain recombines TRBV7-2 with TRBJ2-7; D is undetermined. The CDR3 consists of 12 residues. The V and J ends lost 3 bases and 1 base respectively, with 4 bases between them. Germline V gene data show CDR1 as SGHTA and CDR2 as FQGNSA. In nucleotides, the CDR3 is TGTGCCAGCAGCTTTAGTTCCTACGAGCAGTACTTC. It specifies CASSFSSYEQYF.

The chain is built from TRBV30 and TRBJ2-1; TRBD2 might be the D (6 bases). The CDR3 spans 12 residues. Germline assignment: CDR1 GTSNPN and CDR2 SVGIG (reference sequence). Trimming removed 1 base at V and 10 bases at J, with 11 bases between. The DNA for the CDR3 is TGTGCCTGGAGTGGAGTTAGCGGAGAGCAGTTCTTC. Its translation is CAWSGVSGEQFF.

The table lists this clone with a count of one. This chain joins TRBV5-1 and TRBJ2-7; TRBD1 might be the D (6 bases). Germline assignment: CDR1 SGHRS and CDR2 YFSETQ. The CDR3 runs 13 residues. V lost 0 bases and J 7 bases, leaving 11 bases between the germline ends. CDR3 amino acids: CASSLVTGQEQYF. The CDR3 DNA reads TGCGCCAGCAGCTTGGTTACAGGACAGGAGCAGTACTTC.

The V gene is TRBV18, the J gene TRBJ2-7; 7 bases line up with TRBD2. J gave up 2 bases and V 2 bases, and 6 bases lay outside the gene matches. This CDR3 contains 15 residues. The V gene's germline CDR1 is KGHSH and CDR2 LQKENI. The chain's CDR3 is CASSPTVAGAYEQYF. Here the CDR3 DNA reads TGTGCCAGCTCACCAACGGTGGCGGGGGCCTACGAGCAGTACTTC.

This chain links TRBV5-4 with TRBJ1-6, with 7 bases identical to TRBD1. J lost 5 bases, V lost 3 bases, and 2 bases had no gene match. Germline lookup yields CDR1 SGHNT and CDR2 YYREEE (reference sequence). This CDR3 contains 14 residues. The CDR3 loop reads CASSSDRNNSPLHF. The CDR3 nucleotides read TGTGCCAGCAGCTCGGACAGGAATAATTCACCCCTCCACTTT.

The gene calls are TRBV9 and TRBJ1-6, with D perhaps matching TRBD1 (5 bases). The CDR3 runs 14 residues. CDR1 is SGDLS, CDR2 YYNGEE, per germline. V was shortened by 1 base and J by 5 bases, with 7 bases between the two germline ends. The CDR3 bases are TGTGCCAGCAGCGTAAGACAGAATAATTCACCCCTCCACTTT. It specifies CASSVRQNNSPLHF.

The chain uses TRBV30 and TRBJ2-7; a possible D gene is TRBD2 (6 bases). Germline values: CDR1 GTSNPN, CDR2 SVGIG (reference sequence). With 2 bases removed from V and 0 bases from J, the gap between germline ends came to 17 bases. The CDR3 totals 16 residues. The CDR3 is CAWSPLGLENSYEQYF. Here the CDR3 DNA reads TGTGCCTGGAGTCCGTTGGGACTCGAAAACTCCTACGAGCAGTACTTC.

The rearrangement joins TRBV19 to TRBJ1-1, with 7 bases fitting TRBD1. The junction had 9 bases not matched to a gene; V was cut back by 4 bases and J by 7 bases. The CDR3 loop spans 14 amino acids. CDR1 and CDR2 from the germline V gene are LNHDA and SQIVND (reference sequence). Here the CDR3 DNA reads TGTGCCAGTAGTAAGTCCGGGACAGAGGGTGAAGCTTTCTTT. The encoded protein is CASSKSGTEGEAFF.

The chain combines TRBV7-2 with TRBJ1-2; 10 bases are shared with TRBD1. There are 16 residues in the CDR3. Trimming removed 5 bases from V and 8 bases from J; junction bases left unmatched: 14. CDR1 is SGHTA and CDR2 is FQGNSA in the germline V gene. The CDR3 DNA is TGTGCCAGCAGCATAGGACAGGGGGGACTGGCAGGGGGCTACACCTTC. Protein product: CASSIGQGGLAGGYTF.

V usage is TRBV11-2 and J usage is TRBJ2-3; TRBD1 is a possible D gene (7 bases). Germline CDR1 and CDR2: SGHAT and FQNNGV. The V gene lost 4 bases and the J gene lost 0 bases, with 17 bases spanning the gap. The CDR3 loop spans 17 amino acids. CDR3 nucleotide sequence: TGTGCCAGCAGCTCCCGAGGAGGGGGCGAAAGCACAGATACGCAGTATTTT. It specifies CASSSRGGGESTDTQYF.

The genes are TRBV5-1 and TRBJ2-1, with 8 bases fitting TRBD1. The CDR3 loop spans 15 amino acids. CDR1 and CDR2 from the germline V gene are SGHRS and YFSETQ. V was pared by 4 bases and J by 9 bases, with 12 bases of the junction left unmatched. The CDR3 nucleotides read TGCGCCAGCAGCACCGGACAGGGTGTGTCTGGTGAGCAGTTCTTC. Translating gives CASSTGQGVSGEQFF.

The chain joins TRBV28 to TRBJ2-2; 12 bases fit TRBD2. CDR3 length: 18 residues. Germline CDR1 MDHEN, CDR2 SYDVKM. J lost 7 bases, V lost 4 bases, and 13 bases had no gene match. The CDR3 DNA sequence: TGTGCCAGCAGTTCACAGAGACTAGCGGGAGTTGAAGTCGGGGAGCTGTTTTTT. The encoded protein is CASSSQRLAGVEVGELFF.

V usage is TRBV11-1 and J usage is TRBJ2-1; a weak D match, TRBD2 (5 bases). Germline loops: CDR1 SGHAT, CDR2 FQDESV (reference sequence). The CDR3 length is 15 residues. V lost 4 bases and J 7 bases, leaving 17 bases between the germline ends. CDR3 region: CASSWPTTGNNEQFF. The CDR3 DNA follows: TGTGCCAGCAGCTGGCCTACCACGGGAAATAATGAGCAGTTCTTC. Based on the CDR3 plus reference TRBV11-1 and TRBJ2-1, the full variable domain is EAEVAQSPRYKITEKSQAVAFWCDPISGHATLYWYRQILGQGPELLVQFQDESVVDDSQLPKDRFSAERLKGVDSTLKIQPAELGDSAMYLCASSWPTTGNNEQFFGPGTRLTVL.

The V and J genes are TRBV28 and TRBJ1-5; the D is unclear. CDR1 is MDHEN, CDR2 SYDVKM, per germline. This CDR3 comprises 13 residues. The V and J ends lost 8 bases and 2 bases respectively, with 10 bases between them. The CDR3: CASLDPGNQPQHF. In nucleotides, the CDR3 is TGTGCCAGCTTAGATCCCGGCAATCAGCCCCAGCATTTT.